This TCR beta chain stems from a study of CD8+ T cells in alopecia areata. cDNA serving as the sequencing template came from extracted, reverse transcribed RNA. Libraries were prepared by immunoSEQ multiplex PCR; TCRdb keeps only in-frame clonotypes and omits some of them. In the table there are 130,000 or so clones, approximately 49% of which are singletons. From germline, CDR1 is MNHEY and CDR2 SMNVEV (reference sequence). The junction had 6 bases not matched to a gene; V was cut back by 4 bases and J by 8 bases. CDR3 size: 14 residues. The TCR originated in a human donor with alopecia areata. Material: CD8+ T cells sorted from blood, obtained at week 0. The gene calls are TRBV27 and TRBJ1-2; 11 nucleotides agree with TRBD1. Here the CDR3 DNA reads TGTGCCAGCAGTTGGACAGGGGGCAATCAGGGCTACACCTTC. Protein product: CASSWTGGNQGYTF.